This entry lists 13 T cell receptor beta chains sequenced from one sample in a study of breast tumors, draining lymph nodes, adjacent tissues. The lymph nodes were axillary draining lymph nodes from breast cancer patients. Each CDR3 protein gets one entry after TCRdb re-called the multiplex PCR reads with MiXCR. Here the sample spans around 130,000 distinct CDR3 sequences, around a third being singletons. Sequencing was done on a sample of axillary lymph node tissue. The source is a female donor with breast cancer. Some clones in this sample may be carry-over from other donors' samples.

This clonotype was detected many times. The J gene is TRBJ1-2, the V gene TRBV20-1; the match to TRBD1 covers 8 bases. With V trimmed by 5 bases and J by 4 bases, 6 bases remained unmatched. CDR1 and CDR2 (germline): DFQATT, SNEGSKA (reference sequence). This CDR3 region has 13 residues. CDR3 DNA: TGCAGTGCTCGAACAGGGGGAGCCTATGGCTACACCTTC. It yields the protein CSARTGGAYGYTF.

As regards this clonotype: A much larger clone differs from this one at a single base, so this may be a read error. The chain employs TRBV28 and TRBJ2-2, with D perhaps TRBD2 (5 bases). CDR3 length: 15 amino acids. The germline V gene has CDR1 MDHEN and CDR2 SYDVKM. The CDR3 coding sequence is TGTGCCAGCAGCGTAGGGAGCGCGAACACCGAGGAGCTGTTTTTT. Translated, it gives CASSVGSANTEELFF.

This clonotype was seen ten or more times. This chain connects TRBV12-3 or TRBV12-4 to TRBJ1-4, with 7 positions matching TRBD1. The CDR3 loop spans 16 amino acids. V lost 5 bases, J lost 0 bases, and 6 bases stayed unmatched. This CDR3 reads CASSPTGRPTNEKLFF. CDR3 nucleotide sequence: TGTGCCAGCAGTCCGACAGGGAGGCCAACTAATGAAAAACTGTTTTTT.

This clonotype has a count of ten or more. The chain combines TRBV9 with TRBJ2-3, with TRBD1 identical over 11 bases. Germline trimming cut 4 bases from V and 4 bases from J; bases unmatched to any gene: 5. The CDR3 consists of 15 residues. In germline, CDR1 is SGDLS, CDR2 YYNGEE. This CDR3 reads CASSRGQGGPDTQYF. CDR3 coding DNA: TGTGCCAGCAGCCGGGGACAGGGGGGACCAGATACGCAGTATTTT.

This clonotype was seen many times. The gene calls are TRBV30 and TRBJ1-5; the D is unclear. With 1 base removed from V and 9 bases from J, the gap between germline ends came to 13 bases. From germline, CDR1 is GTSNPN and CDR2 SVGIG (reference sequence). The CDR3 length is 13 residues. The CDR3: CAWSGTYLGPQHF. DNA for the CDR3: TGTGCCTGGAGTGGGACCTACCTCGGGCCCCAGCATTTT.

This clonotype has a count of ten or more. This chain joins TRBV7-3 and TRBJ1-3, with 8 nucleotides matching TRBD1. V lost 5 bases to trimming and J lost 2 bases; unmatched junction nucleotides: 5. CDR1 SGHTA and CDR2 FQGTGA come from the germline V gene. The CDR3 is 15 amino acids. As DNA, the CDR3 is TGTGCCAGCAGCCCCACAGGGGGTGCTGGAAACACCATATATTTT. Its translation is CASSPTGGAGNTIYF.

The table lists this clonotype with many counts. Here the CDR3 reads CASSLGGFEQYF. CDR3 DNA: TGTGCCAGCAGCTTGGGGGGTTTTGAGCAGTACTTC. This chain connects TRBV11-2 to TRBJ2-7; D is perhaps TRBD2 (6 bases). This CDR3 spans 12 amino acids. Trimming shortened V by 3 bases and J by 7 bases, and 10 bases separated the two germline ends. Germline V lookup: CDR1 SGHAT, CDR2 FQNNGV.

The V gene is TRBV5-5, the J gene TRBJ1-2; D is perhaps TRBD1 (5 bases). V was shortened by 0 bases and J by 5 bases, with 11 bases between the two germline ends. The CDR3 is made up of 14 amino acids. CDR1 is SGHKS, CDR2 YYEKEE, per germline (reference sequence). The CDR3 nucleotides are TGTGCCAGCAGCTTGGTAGGGGCGATGTATGGCTACACCTTC. Encoded protein: CASSLVGAMYGYTF.

This clonotype was found many times. The V call is TRBV18, the J call TRBJ2-7, with D possibly matching TRBD1 (5 bases). This CDR3 region has 14 residues. V was shortened by 0 bases and J by 3 bases, with 9 bases between the two germline ends. Germline CDR1 and CDR2: KGHSH and LQKENI. CDR3 sequence reads: CASSPPRADYEQYF. DNA for the CDR3: TGTGCCAGCTCACCACCCAGGGCCGACTACGAGCAGTACTTC.

In this sample, this clonotype turned up many times. The V call is TRBV20-1, the J call TRBJ2-5, with 7 bases fitting TRBD1. J was trimmed by 0 bases and V by 2 bases; bases with no gene match: 0. The V gene's germline CDR1 is DFQATT and CDR2 SNEGSKA (reference sequence). The CDR3 extends over 13 amino acids. As DNA, the CDR3 is TGCAGTGCTAGACAGGGGGACCAAGAGACCCAGTACTTC. Translating gives CSARQGDQETQYF.

In this sample, this clonotype turned up many times. The rearrangement joins TRBV20-1 to TRBJ1-5, with D possibly being TRBD1 (5 bases). Germline V CDR1 and CDR2: DFQATT, SNEGSKA (reference sequence). V was clipped by 4 bases and J by 3 bases, with 16 bases between them. The CDR3 is 15 residues long. CDR3 protein: CSAMNRLGNNQPQHF. The DNA for the CDR3 is TGCAGTGCTATGAACAGGCTGGGGAACAATCAGCCCCAGCATTTT.

This clonotype appeared many times. Being one base from a much bigger clone, this may be a read error. V and J are TRBV20-1 and TRBJ2-7; 8 bases map to TRBD1. CDR3 length: 14 amino acids. CDR1 and CDR2 from the germline V gene are DFQATT and SNEGSKA (reference sequence). The CDR3 loop reads CSAEDRENSSEQYF. CDR3 in DNA: TGCAGTGCTGAGGACAGGGAAAACTCCTCCGAGCAGTACTTC.

This clonotype was seen many times. The rearrangement links TRBV12-3 or TRBV12-4 to TRBJ2-2, with D uncertain. The CDR3 is made up of 19 amino acids. Deletions cut 3 bases from V and 0 bases from J, with 20 bases between. This CDR3 reads CASSLVFDTLFANTGELFF. The CDR3 region has the DNA TGTGCCAGCAGTTTGGTTTTTGACACCTTATTCGCGAACACCGGGGAGCTGTTTTTT.